The 17 T cell receptor beta chains below come from one sample, sequenced in a study of blood T cell repertoires in COVID-19. The protocol was immunoSEQ multiplex PCR, while the TCRdb copy is restricted to in-frame clones and leaves out a portion. This table has 19,000 or so clones, about 89% appearing once. The sample comprised peripheral blood. These receptor sequences come from an older man with active COVID-19.

V gene TRBV10-3 combines with J gene TRBJ2-5; 11 nucleotides align to TRBD2. CDR1 and CDR2 from the germline V gene are ENHRY and SYGVKD. The CDR3 is 16 residues long. V dropped 10 bases and J dropped 2; count of bases not matched to a gene: 12. The CDR3: CASVEGLAEPQETQYF. For the CDR3, the DNA is TGTGCCAGCGTGGAGGGACTAGCGGAACCGCAAGAGACCCAGTACTTC.

The chain combines TRBV25-1 with TRBJ2-5; 7 positions agree with TRBD1. With 2 bases clipped from V and 11 bases from J, the junction kept 8 bases outside the gene matches. This CDR3 comprises 13 residues. CDR1 and CDR2 (germline): MGHDK, SYGVNS. CDR3 sequence (DNA): TGTGCCAGCAGTGAAGGGACAGCTGGGGAGCAGTACTTC. Protein: CASSEGTAGEQYF. Variable domain in full (rest from reference TRBV25-1 and TRBJ2-5): EADIYQTPRYLVIGTGKKITLECSQTMGHDKMYWYQQDPGMELHLIHYSYGVNSTEKGDLSSESTVSRIRTEHFPLTLESARPSHTSQYLCASSEGTAGEQYFGPGTRLLVL.

The chain recombines TRBV5-1 with TRBJ2-2; D is perhaps TRBD2 (6 bases). Germline-derived CDR1 and CDR2 are SGHRS and YFSETQ. CDR3 length: 15 amino acids. V dropped 7 bases and J dropped 1 base, with 14 bases sitting between them. The CDR3 protein is CASSLEEGNTGELFF. The CDR3 DNA sequence: TGCGCCAGCTCCCTCGAGGAGGGGAACACCGGGGAGCTGTTTTTT.

As concerns this clone: One end of the junction does not line up with germline, which may come from a read error. The V call is TRBV7-2, the J call TRBJ2-7; D is undetermined. CDR3 length equals 13 residues. Germline V lookup: CDR1 SGHTA, CDR2 FQGNSA. The CDR3 sequence: CASSYMNSFEQYF. DNA of the CDR3: TGTGCCAGCAGCTACATGAATTCCTTCGAGCAGTACTTC.

The chain is built from TRBV15 and TRBJ2-7; 13 bases agree with TRBD2. Germline values: CDR1 LNHNV, CDR2 YYDKDF (reference sequence). The trim removed 3 bases at V and 6 bases at J, leaving 2 bases unmatched. CDR3 length: 14 residues. CDR3 coding DNA: TGTGCCACCAGCAGGGGACTAGCGGGGACCGAGCAGTACTTC. As protein: CATSRGLAGTEQYF.

The rearrangement joins TRBV9 to TRBJ1-3; 7 bases align to TRBD1. Germline trimming cut 3 bases from V and 2 bases from J; bases unmatched to any gene: 5. CDR3 length: 15 amino acids. Germline values: CDR1 SGDLS, CDR2 YYNGEE. The CDR3 nucleotides are TGTGCCAGCAGCGAAGACAGGGCTGCTGGAAACACCATATATTTT. It is translated as CASSEDRAAGNTIYF. The whole variable domain, remainder taken from reference TRBV9 and TRBJ1-3, is DSGVTQTPKHLITATGQRVTLRCSPRSGDLSVYWYQQSLDQGLQFLIQYYNGEERAKGNILERFSAQQFPDLHSELNLSSLELGDSALYFCASSEDRAAGNTIYFGEGSWLTVV.

This sequence joins TRBV11-2 and TRBJ1-4; 11 bases line up with TRBD1. CDR3 length equals 15 residues. Germline V CDR1 and CDR2: SGHAT, FQNNGV. The ends lost 1 base at V and 8 bases at J; junction bases unmatched: 3. CDR3 residues: CASSLVGTGGEKLFF. The CDR3 DNA reads TGTGCCAGCAGCTTAGTAGGGACAGGGGGAGAAAAACTGTTTTTT.

The chain recombines TRBV30 with TRBJ2-7, with D tentatively TRBD1 (5 bases). Germline-derived CDR1 and CDR2 are GTSNPN and SVGIG (reference sequence). There are 15 residues in the CDR3. V shed 0 bases and J shed 5 bases, with 17 bases lying between them. The chain's CDR3 is CAWSVQASLSHEQYF. DNA of the CDR3: TGTGCCTGGAGTGTACAGGCCAGCCTTTCCCACGAGCAGTACTTC.

The V gene is TRBV6-2 or TRBV6-3, the J gene TRBJ1-3; no definite D call. Trimming shortened V by 2 bases and J by 1 base, and 6 bases separated the two germline ends. CDR1 is MNHEY, CDR2 SVGEGT, per germline. The CDR3 runs to 14 residues. For the CDR3, the DNA is TGTGCCAGCAGTTACGGAGAATCTGGAAACACCATATATTTT. Protein product: CASSYGESGNTIYF.

The gene calls are TRBV28 and TRBJ2-7, with TRBD1 matching over 9 bases. The germline V gene encodes CDR1 MDHEN and CDR2 SYDVKM. V lost 6 bases to trimming and J lost 5 bases; unmatched junction nucleotides: 8. This CDR3 is 14 amino acids long. This CDR3 is CASRPGQGVNEQYF. For the CDR3, the DNA is TGTGCCAGCAGACCGGGACAGGGAGTAAACGAGCAGTACTTC.

The CDR3 region is CASSDRLTGDGNTIYF. Here the CDR3 DNA reads TGTGCCAGCAGTGACCGACTGACAGGGGATGGAAACACCATATATTTT. The chain joins TRBV25-1 to TRBJ1-3; 8 nucleotides align to TRBD1. This CDR3 comprises 16 residues. Germline values: CDR1 MGHDK, CDR2 SYGVNS. The ends lost 3 bases at V and 3 bases at J; junction bases unmatched: 7.

The chain joins TRBV6-1 to TRBJ2-3; 9 bases match TRBD2. The V and J ends lost 1 base and 7 bases, in that order; junction bases with no gene match: 12. The CDR3 runs to 17 residues. The germline gives CDR1 MNHNS, CDR2 SASEGT. CDR3 loop: CASSEGGRALSPYTQYF. In DNA form, the CDR3 reads TGTGCCAGCAGTGAAGGCGGGAGGGCCCTTTCCCCATATACGCAGTATTTT.

V usage is TRBV19 and J usage is TRBJ2-7; D is perhaps TRBD2 (5 bases). The germline V and J ends were trimmed by 3 bases and 1 base, with 7 bases remaining between them. The germline CDR1 and CDR2 sequences are LNHDA and SQIVND (reference sequence). CDR3 size: 13 residues. The CDR3 loop is CASSMSGSYEQYF. CDR3 nucleotide sequence: TGTGCCAGTAGTATGTCGGGGTCCTACGAGCAGTACTTC. The complete variable domain, with remaining parts taken from reference TRBV19 and TRBJ2-7, reads DGGITQSPKYLFRKEGQNVTLSCEQNLNHDAMYWYRQDPGQGLRLIYYSQIVNDFQKGDIAEGYSVSREKKESFPLTVTSAQKNPTAFYLCASSMSGSYEQYFGPGTRLTVT.

The chain recombines TRBV18 with TRBJ1-2; 10 bases are a match to TRBD1. The CDR3 is 15 residues long. The junction had 7 bases not matched to a gene; V was cut back by 5 bases and J by 4 bases. Looked up from germline, CDR1 is KGHSH and CDR2 is LQKENI. The CDR3 coding sequence is TGTGCCAGCTCAACCACGACAGGGGGCGTCTATGGCTACACCTTC. It translates to CASSTTTGGVYGYTF.

V gene TRBV5-1 combines with J gene TRBJ2-3, with D maybe TRBD2 (5 bases). There are 14 residues in the CDR3. Germline values: CDR1 SGHRS, CDR2 YFSETQ. The V and J ends lost 4 bases and 1 base respectively, with 10 bases between them. The CDR3 sequence: CASSTFGGTDTQYF. CDR3 nucleotides: TGCGCCAGCAGCACGTTCGGGGGCACAGATACGCAGTATTTT.

The chain links TRBV15 to TRBJ2-5, with D possibly matching TRBD2 (6 bases). V dropped 5 bases and J dropped 5 bases, with 12 bases sitting between them. There are 13 residues in the CDR3. CDR1 is LNHNV, CDR2 YYDKDF, per germline (reference sequence). The CDR3 DNA sequence: TGTGCCACCAGCGAGATCCGGGGGGAGACCCAGTACTTC. It yields the protein CATSEIRGETQYF.

In its sample, this clone is medium-sized (0.01 to 0.1%). The chain links TRBV2 to TRBJ2-1, with 7 nucleotides matching TRBD1. Germline V gene sequence: CDR1 SNHLY, CDR2 FYNNEI. V lost 5 bases, J lost 5 bases, and 9 bases stayed unmatched. The CDR3 covers 15 residues. CDR3 in amino acids: CASSPQGVAHNEQFF. CDR3 sequence (DNA): TGTGCCAGCAGTCCTCAGGGGGTGGCCCACAATGAGCAGTTCTTC.